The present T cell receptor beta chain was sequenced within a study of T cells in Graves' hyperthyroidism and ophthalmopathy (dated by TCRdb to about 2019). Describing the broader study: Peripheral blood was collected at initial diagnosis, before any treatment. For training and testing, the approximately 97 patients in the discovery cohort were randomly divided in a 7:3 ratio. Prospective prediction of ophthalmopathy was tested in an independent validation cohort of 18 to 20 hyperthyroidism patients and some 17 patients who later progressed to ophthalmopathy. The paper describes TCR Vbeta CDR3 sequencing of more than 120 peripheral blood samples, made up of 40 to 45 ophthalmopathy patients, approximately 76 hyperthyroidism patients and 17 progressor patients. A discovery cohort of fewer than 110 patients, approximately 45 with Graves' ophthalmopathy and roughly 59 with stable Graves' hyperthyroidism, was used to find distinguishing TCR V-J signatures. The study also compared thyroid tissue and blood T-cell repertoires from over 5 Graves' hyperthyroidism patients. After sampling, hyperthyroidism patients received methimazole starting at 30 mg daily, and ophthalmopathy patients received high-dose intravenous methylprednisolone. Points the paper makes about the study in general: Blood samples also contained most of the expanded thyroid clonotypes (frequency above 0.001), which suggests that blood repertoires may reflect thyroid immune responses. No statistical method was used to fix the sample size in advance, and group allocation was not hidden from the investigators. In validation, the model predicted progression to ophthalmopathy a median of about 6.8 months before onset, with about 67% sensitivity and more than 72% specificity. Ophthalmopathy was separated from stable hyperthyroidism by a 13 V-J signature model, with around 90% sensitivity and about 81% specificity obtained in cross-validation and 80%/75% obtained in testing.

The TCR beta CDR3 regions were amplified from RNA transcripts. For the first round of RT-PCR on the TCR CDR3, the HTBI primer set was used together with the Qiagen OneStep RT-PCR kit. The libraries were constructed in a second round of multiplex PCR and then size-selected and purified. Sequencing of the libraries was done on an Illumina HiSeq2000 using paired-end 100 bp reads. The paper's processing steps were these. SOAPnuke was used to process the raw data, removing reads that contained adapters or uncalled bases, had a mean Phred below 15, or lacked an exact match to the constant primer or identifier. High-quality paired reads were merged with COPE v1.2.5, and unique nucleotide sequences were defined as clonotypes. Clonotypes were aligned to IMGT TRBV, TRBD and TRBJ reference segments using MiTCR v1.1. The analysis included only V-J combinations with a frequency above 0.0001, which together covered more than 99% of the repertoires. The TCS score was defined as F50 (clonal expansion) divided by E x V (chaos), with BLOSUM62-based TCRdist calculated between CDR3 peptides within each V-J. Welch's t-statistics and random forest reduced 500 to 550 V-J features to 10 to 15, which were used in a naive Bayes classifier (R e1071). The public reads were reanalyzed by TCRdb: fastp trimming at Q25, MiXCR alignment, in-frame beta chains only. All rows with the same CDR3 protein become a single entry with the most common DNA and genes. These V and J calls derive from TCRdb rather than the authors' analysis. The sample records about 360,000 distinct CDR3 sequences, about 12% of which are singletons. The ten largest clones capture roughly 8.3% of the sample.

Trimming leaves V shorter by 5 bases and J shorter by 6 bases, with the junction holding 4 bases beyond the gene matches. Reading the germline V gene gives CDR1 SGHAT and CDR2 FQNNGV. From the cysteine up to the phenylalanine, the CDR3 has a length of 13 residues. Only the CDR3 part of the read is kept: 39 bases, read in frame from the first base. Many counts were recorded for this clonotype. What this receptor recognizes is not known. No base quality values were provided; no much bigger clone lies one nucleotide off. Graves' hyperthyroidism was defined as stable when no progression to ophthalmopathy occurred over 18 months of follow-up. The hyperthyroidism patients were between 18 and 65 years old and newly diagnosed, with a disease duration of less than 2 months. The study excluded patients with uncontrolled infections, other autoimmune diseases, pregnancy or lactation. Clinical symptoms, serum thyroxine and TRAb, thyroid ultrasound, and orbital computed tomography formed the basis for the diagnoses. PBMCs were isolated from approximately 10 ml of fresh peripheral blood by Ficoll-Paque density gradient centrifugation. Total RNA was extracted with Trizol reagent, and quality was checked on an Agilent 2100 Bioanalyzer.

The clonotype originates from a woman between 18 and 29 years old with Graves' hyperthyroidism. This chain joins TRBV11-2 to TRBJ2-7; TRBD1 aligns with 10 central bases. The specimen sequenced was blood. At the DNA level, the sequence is TGTGCCAGCAGCCAAGACAGGGGGCTCGAGCAGTACTTC. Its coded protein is CASSQDRGLEQYF.